Here is one TCR beta chain with its context. These data come from a study of blood T cell repertoires in COVID-19. Study context: The cDNA or gDNA used as material had been derived from T cells, B-cell-depleted T cells, or PBMCs.

Clones were read by immunoSEQ multiplex PCR, and TCRdb kept only the in-frame ones, dropping some. The sample holds hundreds of thousands of clones, approximately 80% seen once. The CDR3 spans 15 residues. Germline V gives CDR1 LGHDT, CDR2 YNNKEL (reference sequence). With V trimmed by 6 bases and J by 6 bases, 13 bases remained unmatched. V usage is TRBV3-1 (or the pseudogene TRBV3-2) and J usage is TRBJ1-2, with 7 bases that match TRBD1. The receptor's source is a human donor in a cohort sampled during active COVID-19. Sequenced input: peripheral blood. The CDR3, as DNA: TGTGCCAGCAGGGCGACCCGGGACAGTATTCATGGCTACACCTTC. Amino acid sequence: CASRATRDSIHGYTF.